The table lists the clone carrying this T cell receptor (beta chain) with a few counts. Its target is unknown. Just one base apart from a much larger clone, this may be a read error. Because it lacks the conserved phenylalanine or tryptophan at the end, this CDR3 is likely a read error. V lost 0 bases to trimming and J lost 6 bases; unmatched junction nucleotides: 0. The CDR3 is made up of 14 amino acids. Germline lookup yields CDR1 SGHVS and CDR2 FQNEAQ. The data are from a study of breast tumors, draining lymph nodes, adjacent tissues. General study findings and limits: Tumor TCR diversity was below lymph nodes but above nontumor tissue.

The lymph nodes were axillary draining lymph nodes from breast cancer patients. TCRdb re-called the multiplex PCR reads with MiXCR, one entry per CDR3 protein. The sample holds some 250,000 distinct CDR3 sequences, less than 35% seen once. This sequence originates from a female donor with breast cancer. Some clones in this sample may be carry-over from other donors' samples. Sequencing input: axillary lymph node tissue. The rearrangement links TRBV7-8 to TRBJ1-2; 11 bases agree with TRBD1. CDR3 DNA: TGTGCCAGCAGCTTAGCGGACAGGGGGCATGGCTACACCCTC. This translates into CASSLADRGHGYTL.